This TCR beta chain stems from a study of T cell responses to AZD1222 COVID-19 vaccine (dated by TCRdb to the early 2020s). For the study in its entirety: AZD1222 recipients given second doses at about 4 weeks or at about 12 weeks were pooled, since spike-specific TCR depth and breadth were not found to differ between the two schedules. TCR sequencing covered fewer than 250 trial participants: about 210 given two doses of AZD1222 and 26 given two doses of MenACWY control vaccine. Enrollment into the trials was organized by age into subgroups of 18-55, 56-69 and 70-plus years, and those subgroups contained roughly 150, 30 and 60 TCR-sequenced participants, respectively. The paper as a whole reports these results and caveats: Because no samples from the day 14 peak response were available, repertoires could be characterized only after the peak T cell response. The whole spike protein was spanned by vaccine-associated CD4 TCRs, and dominant responses were seen in regions 160-218 and 743-854. Participants were mostly white British, with more females than males. The authors suggested clonal diversity may have been underestimated. Nearly half of unique spike-specific TCRs reportedly recognized epitopes outside regions mutated in the B.1.351 and B.1.1.7 variants. After two AZD1222 doses, both the breadth and the depth of spike-specific TCRs were significantly higher than at day 0 and than in MenACWY recipients. Conclusions about previously exposed vaccinees were limited because only 5 or 6 AZD1222 recipients were SARS-CoV-2 seropositive at baseline. In the small 56-69-year group, the increase in depth fell short of significance, most likely because of low power.

The CDR3 regions of human TCRbeta chains were analyzed by immunosequencing. Turning to the authors' computational methods: TCRs in the repertoires were compared against a reference library of SARS-CoV-2-specific TCRs that had been generated with the MIRA antigen-specificity platform. Breadth meant the fraction of unique TCRs that were SARS-CoV-2-associated, whereas depth meant the fraction of total T cells that were SARS-CoV-2-associated. Using the MIRA data, every spike-specific TCR was mapped to the spike region that the TCR reacted to and assigned to either a CD4 or a CD8 class. Log10-transformed breadth and depth values were compared by one-way ANOVA with Sidak's multiple comparisons tests. TCRdb's version of the immuneACCESS table is confined to in-frame rearrangements and falls short of the full clone set. An unresolved V gene accounts for under half of the shortfall where checked; the remainder is of unknown origin. D and trimming come from the DNA, and the V and J calls and clone size come from that table. The sample data list under 110,000 clones, and roughly nine tenths of these were observed just once. About 15% of the sample is held by the ten biggest clonotypes.

This clone came up once. Its antigen target is currently unknown. No base quality values were provided; no much bigger clone lies one nucleotide off. For CDR1 and CDR2, the germline V gene (reference sequence) lists MNHEY and SMNVEV. V loses 2 bases at its end and J loses 3 bases; junction bases beyond the gene matches: 3. Spanning cysteine to phenylalanine, the CDR3 consists of 15 amino acids. Only CDR3 DNA remains: 45 bases, in frame from the first base. What the time point label conveys for this sample: baseline before first vaccination. Samples from vaccinated people were obtained from the UK trials COV001 and COV002, which included a single-blind randomized controlled phase 2/3 trial of AZD1222 (ChAdOx1 nCoV-19) in healthy adults. Trial participant PBMC samples were collected at day 0 and day 28 after the second dose for TCRbeta chain sequencing.

This TCR was sampled from an adult in good health. The specimen comprised peripheral blood, sampled on day 0 of AZD1222 vaccination. The rearrangement combines TRBV27 with TRBJ1-5; 8 nucleotides in the junction match TRBD1. CDR3 region: CASSLLRGPNQPQHF. The nucleotide sequence is TGTGCCAGCAGTTTACTCAGGGGGCCCAATCAGCCCCAGCATTTT.